These 23 T cell receptor beta chains originate from one sample sequenced in a study of CD8 T cells in Susac syndrome. RNA was extracted with the RNeasy kit, and a quantity of roughly 0.5 to 1 ug was reverse transcribed using random hexamers. TCRdb fed the immunoSEQ multiplex PCR reads into MiXCR, producing one record per CDR3 protein. The data show about 190,000 distinct CDR3 sequences, 95% seen once. Sequencing was carried out using CD8+ T cells from PBMCs. Receptor source: a human donor with Susac syndrome.

The V call is TRBV20-1, the J call TRBJ2-1; D call uncertain. From germline, CDR1 is DFQATT and CDR2 SNEGSKA (reference sequence). V was shortened by 0 bases and J by 6 bases, with 12 bases between the two germline ends. CDR3 length: 14 residues. The CDR3 loop is CSARDYPASNEQFF. The CDR3 nucleotides read TGCAGTGCTAGAGATTACCCAGCCTCCAATGAGCAGTTCTTC.

The rearrangement joins TRBV15 to TRBJ2-1; D unresolved. Germline assignment: CDR1 LNHNV and CDR2 YYDKDF (reference sequence). The CDR3 sequence is 15 residues long. Trimming took 4 bases from V and 2 from J, leaving 12 bases between them. The CDR3 sequence: CATSTREVTYNEQFF. The CDR3 DNA follows: TGTGCCACCAGCACGCGAGAAGTAACCTACAATGAGCAGTTCTTC.

This rearrangement joins TRBV23-1 to TRBJ2-3; D uncertain. TRBV23-1 carries the ORF label, with uncertain function. The CDR3 totals 14 residues. Trimming took off 8 bases at V and 2 bases at J, with 14 bases between the two ends. The CDR3 protein is CASSQNGSTDTQYF. For the CDR3, the DNA is TGCGCCAGCTCCCAGAACGGATCCACAGATACGCAGTATTTT.

The chain links TRBV19 to TRBJ2-5; D ambiguous. The CDR3 runs to 16 residues. CDR1 LNHDA and CDR2 SQIVND come from the germline V gene (reference sequence). Trimming removed 0 bases at V and 2 bases at J, with 13 bases between. The CDR3: CASSIDPNPHQETQYF. DNA for the CDR3: TGTGCCAGTAGTATAGATCCCAATCCACATCAAGAGACCCAGTACTTC.

This clonotype was recorded once. The chain carries TRBV15 and TRBJ1-4, with 7 bases matching TRBD1. Trimming at V came to 9 bases and at J to 10 bases, leaving 11 bases not matched to a gene. CDR1 LNHNV and CDR2 YYDKDF come from the germline V gene (reference sequence). The CDR3 sequence is 13 residues long. The CDR3 DNA is TGTGCCACTCTGACAGGGTTAGAGGGAAAACTGTTTTTT. Its protein is CATLTGLEGKLFF.

The chain uses TRBV20-1 and TRBJ2-7; 9 bases agree with TRBD1. The junction had 12 bases not matched to a gene; V was cut back by 0 bases and J by 6 bases. The germline CDR1 and CDR2 sequences are DFQATT and SNEGSKA (reference sequence). The CDR3 covers 16 residues. The CDR3: CSARDRFRDRVIEQYF. The CDR3 DNA follows: TGCAGTGCTAGAGATCGCTTCCGGGACAGGGTCATCGAGCAGTACTTC.

This sequence joins TRBV12-3 or TRBV12-4 and TRBJ1-5; no clear D gene. The CDR3 runs to 13 residues. The V end lost 5 bases, the J end lost 0 bases, and 5 bases lay between the germline ends. CDR3 DNA: TGTGCCAGCAGTAAAGCTAGCAATCAGCCCCAGCATTTT. It specifies CASSKASNQPQHF.

The chain joins TRBV19 to TRBJ2-7; D is possibly TRBD2 (5 bases). Germline assignment: CDR1 LNHDA and CDR2 SQIVND (reference sequence). The CDR3 has 17 residues. The ends were cut back, 3 bases at V and 3 bases at J, with 21 bases in the middle. The CDR3: CASSIKAGPPGNYEQYF. The CDR3 coding sequence is TGTGCCAGTAGTATTAAGGCTGGACCGCCGGGGAACTACGAGCAGTACTTC.

V usage is TRBV7-9 and J usage is TRBJ2-1, with TRBD1 as a possible D gene (6 bases). Germline assignment: CDR1 SEHNR and CDR2 FQNEAQ (reference sequence). Trimming cost V 6 bases and J 0 bases, with 12 bases left between them. The CDR3 is 15 amino acids. CDR3 DNA sequence: TGTGCCAGCAGTTCTCTGACAGGCTCCTACAATGAGCAGTTCTTC. This gives the protein CASSSLTGSYNEQFF.

This chain joins TRBV4-1 and TRBJ2-3; 9 bases map to TRBD1. The length of the CDR3 is 16 residues. The junction had 6 bases not matched to a gene; V was cut back by 1 base and J by 4 bases. Germline CDR1 MGHRA, CDR2 YSYEKL. The CDR3, as DNA: TGCGCCAGCAGCCAAGCCTCGGGACAGGGACCAGATACGCAGTATTTT. This gives the protein CASSQASGQGPDTQYF.

The gene calls are TRBV28 and TRBJ1-5; D is unclear. Germline loops: CDR1 MDHEN, CDR2 SYDVKM. V dropped 6 bases and J dropped 7 bases, with 16 bases sitting between them. The CDR3 covers 14 residues. CDR3 sequence: CASSKIAGLQPQHF. The CDR3 coding sequence is TGTGCCAGCAGCAAGATAGCAGGCCTCCAGCCCCAGCATTTT.

The chain recombines TRBV13 with TRBJ1-3; 8 bases agree with TRBD1. The CDR3 loop spans 15 amino acids. The V and J ends lost 1 base and 4 bases, in that order; junction bases with no gene match: 3. Germline V lookup: CDR1 PRHDT, CDR2 FYEKMQ (reference sequence). The CDR3 is CASSLATGVGNTIYF. DNA of the CDR3: TGTGCCAGCAGCTTAGCGACAGGGGTAGGAAACACCATATATTTT. Full variable domain (missing parts from reference TRBV13 and TRBJ1-3): AAGVIQSPRHLIKEKRETATLKCYPIPRHDTVYWYQQGPGQDPQFLISFYEKMQSDKGSIPDRFSAQQFSDYHSELNMSSLELGDSALYFCASSLATGVGNTIYFGEGSWLTVV.

This chain connects TRBV6-1 to TRBJ2-3, with 8 bases identical to TRBD2. V was pared by 7 bases and J by 1 base, with 10 bases of the junction left unmatched. This CDR3 contains 16 residues. Germline loops: CDR1 MNHNS, CDR2 SASEGT. For the CDR3, the DNA is TGTGCCAGCACCCCGGGGGGTAGCGGGGGCACAGATACGCAGTATTTT. As protein: CASTPGGSGGTDTQYF.

This chain uses TRBV28 with TRBJ1-5, with D perhaps matching TRBD1 (5 bases). From germline, CDR1 is MDHEN and CDR2 SYDVKM. The CDR3 sequence is 11 residues long. The CDR3 nucleotides are TGTGCTGCAGGGAGCAATCAGCCCCAGCATTTT. Protein: CAAGSNQPQHF.

The rearrangement joins TRBV6-5 to TRBJ1-5; the match to TRBD1 covers 8 bases. The CDR3 extends over 15 amino acids. The germline CDR1 and CDR2 sequences are MNHEY and SVGAGI. V shed 6 bases and J 3 bases; nucleotides not matched to a gene: 7. The CDR3 DNA follows: TGTGCCAGCAGATTGGACAGGGCCCCCAATCAGCCCCAGCATTTT. Translated: CASRLDRAPNQPQHF.

This chain uses TRBV5-6 with TRBJ2-7, with 7 bases identical to TRBD1. CDR1 SGHDT and CDR2 YYEEEE come from the germline V gene. CDR3 length equals 17 residues. Unmatched junction bases numbered 10, after V lost 0 bases and J lost 1 base. CDR3 sequence reads: CASSLGQGTKGSYEQYF. Here the CDR3 DNA reads TGTGCCAGCAGCTTGGGACAGGGTACAAAAGGGTCCTACGAGCAGTACTTC.

The chain carries TRBV5-6 and TRBJ2-7; D is ambiguous. The CDR3 runs to 11 residues. Germline CDR1 reads SGHDT; CDR2 reads YYEEEE. Between the trimmed V and J ends, which lost 3 bases and 4 bases, there was a span of 5 bases. The CDR3 coding sequence is TGTGCCAGCAGCTATGAATACGAGCAGTACTTC. Protein: CASSYEYEQYF. Filled out from reference TRBV5-6 and TRBJ2-7, the complete variable domain reads DAGVTQSPTHLIKTRGQQVTLRCSPKSGHDTVSWYQQALGQGPQFIFQYYEEEERQRGNFPDRFSGHQFPNYSSELNVNALLLGDSALYLCASSYEYEQYFGPGTRLTVT.

V and J are TRBV7-3 and TRBJ2-3; D ambiguous. Germline V CDR1 and CDR2: SGHTA, FQGTGA. The V and J ends lost 2 bases and 0 bases respectively, with 9 bases between them. The CDR3 is made up of 15 amino acids. DNA for the CDR3: TGTGCCAGCAGCTTAGGTTCTTTTAGCACAGATACGCAGTATTTT. This sequence encodes CASSLGSFSTDTQYF.

The rearrangement uses TRBV4-1 and TRBJ2-3; TRBD2 aligns across 11 bases. The trim removed 6 bases at V and 0 bases at J, leaving 14 bases unmatched. Germline lookup yields CDR1 MGHRA and CDR2 YSYEKL. This CDR3 region has 19 residues. This chain's CDR3 is CASSHAGTSGRTSTDTQYF. In nucleotides, the CDR3 is TGCGCCAGCAGTCACGCCGGGACTAGCGGAAGAACTAGCACAGATACGCAGTATTTT.

This clonotype appeared a single time. V usage is TRBV9 and J usage is TRBJ1-3; possibly TRBD1 for D (5 bases). CDR3 length equals 15 residues. CDR1 and CDR2 from the germline V gene are SGDLS and YYNGEE. The V gene lost 3 bases and the J gene lost 0 bases, with 10 bases spanning the gap. The DNA of the CDR3 is TGTGCCAGCAGCGCCACCGGGGCCTCTGGAAACACCATATATTTT. Its protein is CASSATGASGNTIYF.

The chain has TRBV10-3 and TRBJ2-5, with 9 bases aligning to TRBD2. CDR3 length equals 14 residues. In germline, CDR1 is ENHRY, CDR2 SYGVKD. With V trimmed by 6 bases and J by 5 bases, 7 bases remained unmatched. Written as DNA, the CDR3 is TGTGCCATCAGACCGGGACTAGCACTTGAGACCCAGTACTTC. Protein product: CAIRPGLALETQYF.

The V gene is TRBV4-1, the J gene TRBJ2-3; TRBD2 matches at 8 bases. The CDR3 is 17 amino acids. CDR1 and CDR2 from the germline V gene are MGHRA and YSYEKL. V trimming: 4 bases; J trimming: 0 bases; junction bases outside the gene matches: 9. This CDR3 reads CASSPISGGKSTDTQYF. The CDR3 DNA sequence: TGCGCCAGCAGCCCCATAAGCGGGGGCAAAAGCACAGATACGCAGTATTTT.

The chain carries TRBV7-9 and TRBJ2-5; a weak D match, TRBD1 (6 bases). In germline, CDR1 is SEHNR, CDR2 FQNEAQ (reference sequence). V was trimmed by 1 base and J by 5 bases, leaving 14 bases between them. The CDR3 loop spans 15 amino acids. The CDR3: CASSLGTGMVETQYF. CDR3 DNA: TGTGCCAGCAGCTTAGGAACAGGGATGGTGGAGACCCAGTACTTC. Based on the CDR3 plus reference TRBV7-9 and TRBJ2-5, the full variable domain is DTGVSQNPRHKITKRGQNVTFRCDPISEHNRLYWYRQTLGQGPEFLTYFQNEAQLEKSRLLSDRFSAERPKGSFSTLEIQRTEQGDSAMYLCASSLGTGMVETQYFGPGTRLLVL.